This TCR beta chain is from a study of T cell clones after liver transplantation. Looking at the study overall: Samples came from ITN030ST, which attempted immunosuppression withdrawal within 2 years of liver transplantation. A pre-transplant mixed lymphocyte reaction with TCRbeta sequencing defined graft-donor-reactive clones followed in post-transplant blood. Until 12-24 months post-transplant, subjects got standard immunosuppression and no induction. Whole-study findings and limits: In 5 of 8 subjects, circulating graft-donor-reactive CD4 TCRbeta sequences fell significantly after transplant.

Germline V gene data show CDR1 as MNHEY and CDR2 as SMNVEV (reference sequence). There are 14 residues in the CDR3. V lost 5 bases to trimming and J lost 1 base, with 8 bases between them. The table came from immunoSEQ multiplex PCR; TCRdb's copy has only in-frame clones and leaves some out. In the table there are several thousand clones, approximately 79% of which are singletons. A word on this clone: The antigen is undetermined.

The origin of this receptor is a human donor who received a liver transplant. The specimen was CD8+ T cells from blood, collected before liver transplant. The V and J genes are TRBV27 and TRBJ2-2; tentative D call: TRBD1 (5 bases). As DNA, the CDR3 is TGTGCCAGCAGTATTACAGGGAACACCGGGGAGCTGTTTTTT. It specifies CASSITGNTGELFF.